Listed below are T cell receptor beta chains from one sample, sequenced in a study of Graves' ophthalmopathy and Graves' hyperthyroidism. MiXCR, run by TCRdb on the multiplex PCR reads, gives a single entry per CDR3 protein. There are over a million distinct CDR3 sequences in the sample; about 40% occur only once, and 11% lies in the top ten. Specimen: peripheral blood or thyroid tissue (not recorded which). Receptor source: an adult man with Graves' hyperthyroidism. Both conserved end residues are part of each CDR3. The D gene is left open where the match is weak. A row's size may be missing; if present it is once, few, many or a size class.

d_call	v_call	j_call	clone_size	cdr3_nt	cdr3_aa
NA	TRBV7-2	TRBJ1-2	once	TGTGCCAGCAGCTTAATAGGGGGGGATAGCTATGGCTACACCTTC	CASSLIGGDSYGYTF
TRBD2	TRBV12-3/TRBV12-4	TRBJ2-3	NA	TGTGCCAGCAGTGGACGACTAGCGGGGGCAGGAGATACGCAGTATTTT	CASSGRLAGAGDTQYF
TRBD1	TRBV7-2	TRBJ1-4	once	TGTGCCAGCATCGAGGGACAGAATGAAAAACTGTTTTTT	CASIEGQNEKLFF
TRBD1	TRBV10-3	TRBJ2-6	NA	TGTGCCATCAGCGACAGGGAAGGGGCCAACGTCCTGACTTTC	CAISDREGANVLTF
NA	TRBV6-5	TRBJ1-3	NA	TGTGCCAGCATCCAGGACTCTGGAAACACCATATATTTT	CASIQDSGNTIYF
TRBD2	TRBV6-5	TRBJ2-7	many	TGTGCCAGCAGAGGTAGCGGGGAGTACGAGCAGTACTTC	CASRGSGEYEQYF
NA	TRBV7-8	TRBJ1-5	few	TGTGCCAGCAGGTTCCTCCGCAATCAGCCCCAGCATTTT	CASRFLRNQPQHF
TRBD1	TRBV10-3	TRBJ1-1	few	TGTGCCAGCAGTCCTATCAACAGGGGCCTGCCTGAAGCTTTCTTT	CASSPINRGLPEAFF
NA	TRBV25-1	TRBJ1-1	NA	TGTGCCAGCAGTTACAAATTGACAGGAAGGGCTAGTACTGAAGCTTTCTTT	CASSYKLTGRASTEAFF
NA	TRBV15	TRBJ1-3	NA	TGTGCCACCAGCAGTGCGGGACACGGAAACACCATATATTTT	CATSSAGHGNTIYF
NA	TRBV12-3/TRBV12-4	TRBJ1-2	NA	TGTGCCAGCAGTTTAACGACAGCAACTCCCTTGGACACCTTC	CASSLTTATPLDTF